A selection of T cell receptor beta chains follows, all from one sample in a study of blood T cells in healthy people across ages. Using its own MiXCR run on the 5' RACE reads, TCRdb lists one record per CDR3 protein. The repertoire holds about 720,000 distinct CDR3 sequences, with 25% as singletons. The same data also went into a second study, on T cells of mothers and their children.

The sequencing input was blood. Every receptor here comes from a boy younger than 18 in good health. CDR3s include the opening cysteine and the closing phenylalanine or tryptophan. Fields, in order: D gene, J gene, V gene, clone size, CDR3 protein, CDR3 DNA. D genes are given only for firm matches. Size values are once, few and many counts, or a class for expanded clones, and some rows have none.

NA	TRBJ2-1	TRBV6-2/TRBV6-3	NA	CASSYFSGDNEQFF	TGTGCCAGCAGTTATTTTTCCGGCGACAATGAGCAGTTCTTC
TRBD1	TRBJ2-5	TRBV29-1	many	CSVEGRQGAVETQYF	TGCAGCGTTGAAGGGCGACAGGGGGCGGTGGAGACCCAGTACTTC
NA	TRBJ2-1	TRBV29-1	NA	CSVEDMGPNEQFF	TGCAGCGTTGAAGATATGGGGCCCAATGAGCAGTTCTTC
NA	TRBJ2-3	TRBV28	NA	CASSPDWGGDTQYF	TGTGCCAGCAGCCCAGACTGGGGCGGGGATACGCAGTATTTT
NA	TRBJ2-2	TRBV7-9	NA	CASSLVPVFTGELFF	TGTGCCAGCAGCTTAGTACCGGTCTTCACCGGGGAGCTGTTTTTT
TRBD2	TRBJ2-7	TRBV20-1	few	CSATTMLVGLAGVSSYEQYF	TGCAGTGCTACCACGATGCTGGTGGGACTAGCGGGGGTCTCCTCCTACGAGCAGTACTTC
NA	TRBJ2-7	TRBV7-3	few	CASSLIDGHEQYF	TGTGCCAGCAGCTTAATAGATGGGCACGAGCAGTACTTC
TRBD1	TRBJ2-4	TRBV20-1	few	CSASDPAGGEVDIQYF	TGCAGTGCTAGCGATCCCGCAGGGGGAGAGGTAGACATTCAGTACTTC
NA	TRBJ2-7	TRBV10-3	NA	CAISESPEDSYEQYF	TGTGCCATCAGTGAGTCACCGGAGGACTCCTACGAGCAGTACTTC
NA	TRBJ2-2	TRBV12-3/TRBV12-4	NA	CASSLAGGPLGGELFF	TGTGCCAGCAGTTTAGCTGGAGGACCGTTGGGCGGGGAGCTGTTTTTT
NA	TRBJ2-4	TRBV4-2	NA	CASSQDLWTDIAKNIQYF	TGTGCCAGCAGCCAAGATCTTTGGACCGATATAGCCAAAAACATTCAGTACTTC
TRBD2	TRBJ2-7	TRBV29-1	NA	CSVASGHYEQYF	TGCAGCGTTGCTAGCGGGCACTACGAGCAGTACTTC